Listed below are T cell receptor beta chains from one sample, sequenced in a study of blood T cells in healthy people across ages. TCRdb re-called the 5' RACE reads with MiXCR, one entry per CDR3 protein. The sample includes around 1,900,000 distinct CDR3 sequences, about two fifths of them seen just once. Sequenced sample: blood. The receptor source for this set is a human donor in good health. The CDR3 runs from the conserved cysteine through the conserved F or W. Only part of the rows carry a size: once, few, many, or a class if the clone is expanded.

j_call clone_size v_call cdr3_aa
TRBJ2-3 - TRBV7-9 CAGSPLEDTQYF
TRBJ2-3 - TRBV28 CASPKGTEATDTQYF
TRBJ2-1 - TRBV7-9 CASSLYYEQFF
TRBJ2-7 - TRBV6-5 CASSYTAPSSTEQYF
TRBJ2-2 - TRBV4-3 CASSQFQGEGTGELFF
TRBJ2-3 - TRBV28 CASSFRRGLLTTDTQYF
TRBJ1-5 - TRBV24-1 CATSENNQPQHF
TRBJ2-3 - TRBV6-1 CASSEVGGGADTQYF
TRBJ2-7 few TRBV28 CASSLGGTGGREQYF
TRBJ2-5 few TRBV28 CASRTQGVQETQYF
TRBJ1-5 once TRBV5-5 CASSLSGSEQKPQHF
TRBJ2-4 - TRBV20-1 CSARDQASGGMGQYF
TRBJ2-5 - TRBV5-1 CASSRGTRQLEETQYF
TRBJ1-2 once TRBV10-3 CASSGTDGYTF
TRBJ2-4 few TRBV7-8 CASSFSKNIQYF
TRBJ1-2 - TRBV29-1 CSVQTGDNYGYTF
TRBJ2-6 - TRBV25-1 CASSVGGGRPGANVLTF
- - TRBV11-2 CASSLAGGVLGETQYF
TRBJ1-4 few TRBV2 CASSDGQGREKLFF
TRBJ2-1 - TRBV20-1 CSASKTSGLAGSSYNEQFF
TRBJ2-4 - TRBV11-2 CASSLSGGQGLSYEQYF
TRBJ2-5 many TRBV7-3 CASSLSTQETQYF
TRBJ2-7 - TRBV20-1 CSARDPPGSTAGGLNEQYF
TRBJ2-1 - TRBV7-2 CASSLAFPNEQFF